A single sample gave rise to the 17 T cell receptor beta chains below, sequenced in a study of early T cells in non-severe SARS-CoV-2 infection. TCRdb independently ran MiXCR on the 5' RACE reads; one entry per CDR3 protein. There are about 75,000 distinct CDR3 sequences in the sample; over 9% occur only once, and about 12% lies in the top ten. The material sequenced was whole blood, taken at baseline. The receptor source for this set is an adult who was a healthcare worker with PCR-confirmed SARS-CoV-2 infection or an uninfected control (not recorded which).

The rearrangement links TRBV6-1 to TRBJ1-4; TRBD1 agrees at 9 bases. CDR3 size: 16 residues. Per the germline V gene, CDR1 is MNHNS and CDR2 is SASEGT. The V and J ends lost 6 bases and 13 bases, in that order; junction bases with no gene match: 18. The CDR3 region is CASRNSRTGAQERLFF. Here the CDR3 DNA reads TGTGCCAGCAGAAATAGTAGGACAGGGGCACAGGAACGACTGTTTTTT.

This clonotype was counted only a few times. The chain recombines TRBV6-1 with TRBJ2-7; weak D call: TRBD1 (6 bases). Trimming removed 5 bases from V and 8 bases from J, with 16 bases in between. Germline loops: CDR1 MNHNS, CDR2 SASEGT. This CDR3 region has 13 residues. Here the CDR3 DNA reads TGTGCCAGCAGTCTTCCAGGACAGACGAAGCAGTACTTC. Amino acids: CASSLPGQTKQYF.

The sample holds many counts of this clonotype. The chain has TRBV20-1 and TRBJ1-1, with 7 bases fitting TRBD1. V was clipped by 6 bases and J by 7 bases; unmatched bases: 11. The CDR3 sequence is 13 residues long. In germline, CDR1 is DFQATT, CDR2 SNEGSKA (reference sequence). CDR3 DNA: TGCAGTGCAACCCACAGGGGATATGGTGAAGCTTTCTTT. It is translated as CSATHRGYGEAFF.

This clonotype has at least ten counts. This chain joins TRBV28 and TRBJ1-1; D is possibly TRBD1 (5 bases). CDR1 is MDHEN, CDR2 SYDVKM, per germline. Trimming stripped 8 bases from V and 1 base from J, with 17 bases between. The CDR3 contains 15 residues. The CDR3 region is CASANGGGRNTEAFF. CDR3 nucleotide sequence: TGTGCCAGCGCCAACGGGGGGGGTCGGAACACTGAAGCTTTCTTT.

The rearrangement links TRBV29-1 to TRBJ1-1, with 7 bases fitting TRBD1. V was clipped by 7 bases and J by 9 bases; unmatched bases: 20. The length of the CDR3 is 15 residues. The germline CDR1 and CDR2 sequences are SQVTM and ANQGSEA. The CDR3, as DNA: TGCAGCGCCGCTAACCCGGGGCAGGGGGTAGCAAAAGCTTTCTTT. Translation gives CSAANPGQGVAKAFF.

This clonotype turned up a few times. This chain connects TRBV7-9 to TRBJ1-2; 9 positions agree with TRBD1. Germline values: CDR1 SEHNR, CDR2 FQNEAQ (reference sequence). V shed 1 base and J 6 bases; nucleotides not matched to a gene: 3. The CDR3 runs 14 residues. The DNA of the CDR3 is TGTGCCAGCAGCTTAGTACAGGGGGCTAATGGCTACACCTTC. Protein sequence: CASSLVQGANGYTF.

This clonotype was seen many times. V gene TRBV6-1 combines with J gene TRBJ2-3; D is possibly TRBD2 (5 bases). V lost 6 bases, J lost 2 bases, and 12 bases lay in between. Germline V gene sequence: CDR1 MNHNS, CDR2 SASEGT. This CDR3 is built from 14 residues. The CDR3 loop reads CASRLGSPTDTQYF. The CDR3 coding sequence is TGTGCCAGCAGATTGGGGAGCCCCACAGATACGCAGTATTTT.

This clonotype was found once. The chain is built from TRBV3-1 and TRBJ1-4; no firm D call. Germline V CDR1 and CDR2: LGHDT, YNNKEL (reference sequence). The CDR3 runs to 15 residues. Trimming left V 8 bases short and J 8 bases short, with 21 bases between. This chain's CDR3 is CASRGKSKRREKLFF. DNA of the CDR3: TGTGCCAGCCGCGGCAAAAGCAAGAGAAGGGAAAAACTGTTTTTT. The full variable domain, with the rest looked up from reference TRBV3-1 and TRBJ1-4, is DTAVSQTPKYLVTQMGNDKSIKCEQNLGHDTMYWYKQDSKKFLKIMFSYNNKELIINETVPNRFSPKSPDKAHLNLHINSLELGDSAVYFCASRGKSKRREKLFFGSGTQLSVL.

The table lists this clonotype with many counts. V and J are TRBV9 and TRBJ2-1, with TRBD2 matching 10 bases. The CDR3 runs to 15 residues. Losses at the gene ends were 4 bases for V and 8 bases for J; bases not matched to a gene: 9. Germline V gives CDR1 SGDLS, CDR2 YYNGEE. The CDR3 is CASSRVAGGRYEQFF. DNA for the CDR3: TGTGCCAGCAGCAGAGTAGCGGGGGGCCGGTATGAGCAGTTCTTC.

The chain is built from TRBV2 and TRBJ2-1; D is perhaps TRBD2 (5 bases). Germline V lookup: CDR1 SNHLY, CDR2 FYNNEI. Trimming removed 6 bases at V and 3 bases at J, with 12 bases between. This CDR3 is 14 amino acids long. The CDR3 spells CASSLLDYYNEQFF. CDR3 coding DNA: TGTGCCAGCAGCCTACTAGACTACTACAATGAGCAGTTCTTC.

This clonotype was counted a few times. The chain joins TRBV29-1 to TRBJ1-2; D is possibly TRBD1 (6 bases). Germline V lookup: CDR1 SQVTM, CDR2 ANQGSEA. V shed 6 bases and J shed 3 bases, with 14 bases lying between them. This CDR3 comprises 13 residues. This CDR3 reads CSVVTGRDYGYTF. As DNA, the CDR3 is TGCAGCGTCGTGACAGGTCGGGACTATGGCTACACCTTC.

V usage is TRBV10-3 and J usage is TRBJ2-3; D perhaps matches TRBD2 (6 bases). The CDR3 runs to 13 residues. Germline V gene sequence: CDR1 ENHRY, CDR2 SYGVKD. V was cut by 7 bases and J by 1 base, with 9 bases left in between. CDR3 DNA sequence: TGTGCCATCACAACGGGAGGCACAGATACGCAGTATTTT. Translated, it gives CAITTGGTDTQYF.

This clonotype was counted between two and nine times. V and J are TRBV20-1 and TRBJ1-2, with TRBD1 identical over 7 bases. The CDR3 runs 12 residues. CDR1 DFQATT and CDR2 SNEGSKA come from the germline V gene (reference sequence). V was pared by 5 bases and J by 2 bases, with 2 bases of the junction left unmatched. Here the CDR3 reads CSAQGENYGYTF. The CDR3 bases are TGCAGTGCTCAGGGGGAAAACTATGGCTACACCTTC.

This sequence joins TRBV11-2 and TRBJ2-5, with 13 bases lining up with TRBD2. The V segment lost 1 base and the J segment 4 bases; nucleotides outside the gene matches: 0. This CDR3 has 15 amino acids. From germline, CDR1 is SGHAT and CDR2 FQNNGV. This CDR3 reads CASSLGTSGGETQYF. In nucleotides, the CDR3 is TGTGCCAGCAGCTTAGGGACTAGCGGGGGAGAGACCCAGTACTTC.

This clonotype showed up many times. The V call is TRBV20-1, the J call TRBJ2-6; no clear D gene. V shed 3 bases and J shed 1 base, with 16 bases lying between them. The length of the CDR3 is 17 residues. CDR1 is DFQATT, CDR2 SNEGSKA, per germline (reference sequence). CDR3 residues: CSASQNGRSSGANVLTF. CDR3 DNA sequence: TGCAGTGCTAGCCAAAACGGGCGGTCGTCTGGGGCCAACGTCCTGACTTTC.

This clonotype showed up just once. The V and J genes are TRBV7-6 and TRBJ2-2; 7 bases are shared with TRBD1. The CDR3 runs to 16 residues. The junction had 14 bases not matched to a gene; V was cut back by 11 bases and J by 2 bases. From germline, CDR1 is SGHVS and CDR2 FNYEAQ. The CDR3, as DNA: TGTGCCGGCGGCTCAACGGGACAGCCAAACACCGGGGAGCTGTTTTTT. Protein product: CAGGSTGQPNTGELFF.

CDR3 bases: TGTGCCAGCAGCTTTGGAACTAGCGGGGGACAAGAGACCCAGTACTTC. It encodes CASSFGTSGGQETQYF. V usage is TRBV7-2 and J usage is TRBJ2-5, with 11 bases fitting TRBD2. Germline-derived CDR1 and CDR2 are SGHTA and FQGNSA. Trimming at V came to 3 bases and at J to 2 bases, leaving 5 bases not matched to a gene. The CDR3 extends over 16 amino acids.